This T cell receptor (beta chain) is from a study of cytomegalovirus exposure and HLA in healthy donors. Study overall: It was reported in a later analysis that the 95 to 150 validation repertoires used the same platform as the approximately 600 first-cohort repertoires. General study points: Cytomegalovirus status was reportedly diagnosed by the classifier with high sensitivity and specificity. One later analysis, an examination of the approximately 130 validation repertoires, found that first-cohort TCR clusters tended to co-occur in them. Under in vitro conditions, a few CMV-associated chains were confirmed as specific for CMV antigens.

This clone was recorded once. Its antigen is unknown. Repertoires were generated with immunoSEQ multiplex PCR, while TCRdb's copy carries only in-frame clones and drops some. The data contain some 320,000 clones, about nine tenths of them seen just once; the ten biggest clones take up roughly 1.2%. Germline-derived CDR1 and CDR2 are SGHRS and YFSETQ. V lost 4 bases and J 1 base, leaving 12 bases between the germline ends. The CDR3 sequence is 15 residues long. This TCR came from a young woman in good health and CMV-seropositive. The sequenced material came from PBMCs. The chain combines TRBV5-1 with TRBJ1-3, with D tentatively TRBD1 (5 bases). Here the CDR3 DNA reads TGCGCCAGCAGCCGTGATTCAGGGTCTGGAAACACCATATATTTT. Translation gives CASSRDSGSGNTIYF.